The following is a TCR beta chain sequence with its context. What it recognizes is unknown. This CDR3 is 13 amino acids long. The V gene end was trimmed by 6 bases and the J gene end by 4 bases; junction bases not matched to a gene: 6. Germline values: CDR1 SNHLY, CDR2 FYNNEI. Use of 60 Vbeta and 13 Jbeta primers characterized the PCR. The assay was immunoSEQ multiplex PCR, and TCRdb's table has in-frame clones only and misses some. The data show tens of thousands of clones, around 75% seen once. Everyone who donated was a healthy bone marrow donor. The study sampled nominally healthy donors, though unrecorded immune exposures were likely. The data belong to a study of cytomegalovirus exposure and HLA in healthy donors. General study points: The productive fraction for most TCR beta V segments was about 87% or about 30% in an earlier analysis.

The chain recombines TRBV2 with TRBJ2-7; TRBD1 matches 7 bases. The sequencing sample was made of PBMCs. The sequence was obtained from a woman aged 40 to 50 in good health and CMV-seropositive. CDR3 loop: CASRSGTDYEQYF. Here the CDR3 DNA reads TGTGCCAGCAGATCCGGGACAGATTACGAGCAGTACTTC.